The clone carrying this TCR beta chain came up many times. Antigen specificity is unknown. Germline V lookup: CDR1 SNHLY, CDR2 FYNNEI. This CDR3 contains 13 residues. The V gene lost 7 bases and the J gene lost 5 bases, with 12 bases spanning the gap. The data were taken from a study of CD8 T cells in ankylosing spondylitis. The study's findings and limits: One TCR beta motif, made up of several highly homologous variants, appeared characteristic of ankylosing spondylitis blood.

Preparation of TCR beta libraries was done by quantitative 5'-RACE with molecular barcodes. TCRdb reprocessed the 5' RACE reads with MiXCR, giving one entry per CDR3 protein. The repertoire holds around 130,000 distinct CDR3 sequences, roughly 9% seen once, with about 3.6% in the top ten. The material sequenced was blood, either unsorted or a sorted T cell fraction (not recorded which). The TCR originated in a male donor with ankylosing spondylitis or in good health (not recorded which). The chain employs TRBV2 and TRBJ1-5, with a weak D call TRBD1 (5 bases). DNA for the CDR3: TGTGCCAGCACCCTCCCGGGGGATCAGCCCCAGCATTTT. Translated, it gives CASTLPGDQPQHF.